This TCR beta chain was sequenced during a study of blood T cell repertoires in COVID-19. About the research overall: The cDNA or gDNA used as material had been derived from T cells, B-cell-depleted T cells, or PBMCs.

Clones were read by immunoSEQ multiplex PCR, and TCRdb kept only the in-frame ones, dropping some. The repertoire holds 300,000 to 400,000 clones, with 90% to 95% as singletons. Losses at the gene ends were 2 bases for V and 3 bases for J; bases not matched to a gene: 10. Germline-derived CDR1 and CDR2 are GTSNPN and SVGIG (reference sequence). The CDR3 consists of 17 residues. This clone was seen more than once but under ten times. The chain joins TRBV30 to TRBJ1-4, with TRBD1 matching over 9 bases. The source is a woman aged 18-29 years who had recovered from COVID-19. Sequenced input: peripheral blood. CDR3 sequence reads: CAWSSGQGPRANEKLFF. Here the CDR3 DNA reads TGTGCCTGGAGTTCCGGACAGGGGCCGAGGGCTAATGAAAAACTGTTTTTT.